The 18 T cell receptor beta chains below all came from one sample that was sequenced in a study of Ad26.COV2.S vaccination and SARS-CoV-2 variants. The sample's treatment: about 20 received Ad26.COV2.S at low or high dose, single or two shots; about 5 received placebo; per-sample allocation not given. It was on day 63 after the first vaccine or placebo injection that samples were taken. Assay: immunoSEQ multiplex PCR; the TCRdb copy retains only in-frame clones and omits some. The sample shows about 470,000 clones, roughly 88% of them seen only once. Sequences were derived from peripheral blood, sampled in a trial of Ad26.COV2.S vaccine versus placebo. These receptors originate from a person between 18 and 65 years old who received the Ad26.COV2.S COVID-19 vaccine or a placebo.

The J gene is TRBJ1-4, the V gene TRBV7-9, with no clear D. The CDR3 runs 16 residues. V lost 3 bases to trimming and J lost 0 bases, with 11 bases between them. Germline loops: CDR1 SEHNR, CDR2 FQNEAQ (reference sequence). CDR3 sequence reads: CASSFSGLATNEKLFF. The CDR3 DNA sequence: TGTGCCAGCAGCTTCTCCGGGTTAGCAACTAATGAAAAACTGTTTTTT.

In DNA form, the CDR3 reads TGCGCCAGCAGCCAATTAGGCGGCCGGAATGAGCAGTTCTTC. The encoded protein is CASSQLGGRNEQFF. The rearrangement uses TRBV4-3 and TRBJ2-1; D is unclear. The germline V gene has CDR1 LGHNA and CDR2 YSLEER. V lost 2 bases, J lost 7 bases, and 12 bases lay in between. The CDR3 totals 14 residues.

This chain uses TRBV28 with TRBJ2-5, with TRBD2 matching 8 bases. This CDR3 comprises 13 residues. Germline loops: CDR1 MDHEN, CDR2 SYDVKM. The V segment lost 6 bases and the J segment 7 bases; nucleotides outside the gene matches: 7. Here the CDR3 reads CASSPGGERTQYF. DNA for the CDR3: TGTGCCAGCAGCCCCGGGGGGGAAAGGACCCAGTACTTC.

The CDR3 DNA follows: TGTGCCAGCAGCGCCGGGCCGAACAAACATCAGCCCCAGCATTTT. It is translated as CASSAGPNKHQPQHF. V gene TRBV5-4 combines with J gene TRBJ1-5; D uncertain. There are 15 residues in the CDR3. V lost 4 bases and J 5 bases, leaving 16 bases between the germline ends. CDR1 is SGHNT and CDR2 is YYREEE in the germline V gene (reference sequence).

This rearrangement joins TRBV2 to TRBJ1-1; perhaps TRBD1 as D (5 bases). Between the trimmed V and J ends, which lost 1 base and 4 bases, there was a span of 7 bases. The CDR3 spans 13 residues. Germline CDR1 reads SNHLY; CDR2 reads FYNNEI. Written as DNA, the CDR3 is TGTGCCAGCAGTGAAGAGGGGATCACTGAAGCTTTCTTT. It translates to CASSEEGITEAFF. The complete variable domain, with remaining parts taken from reference TRBV2 and TRBJ1-1, reads EPEVTQTPSHQVTQMGQEVILRCVPISNHLYFYWYRQILGQKVEFLVSFYNNEISEKSEIFDDQFSVERPDGSNFTLKIRSTKLEDSAMYFCASSEEGITEAFFGQGTRLTVV.

The V and J genes are TRBV7-6 and TRBJ2-2; D tentatively reads TRBD1 or TRBD2 (6 bases each). The V gene lost 5 bases and the J gene lost 2 bases, with 18 bases spanning the gap. The germline gives CDR1 SGHVS, CDR2 FNYEAQ. The CDR3 runs to 17 residues. Here the CDR3 reads CASSPNLGGTNTGELFF. CDR3 DNA sequence: TGTGCCAGCAGCCCCAACCTTGGCGGGACAAACACCGGGGAGCTGTTTTTT.

CDR3 protein: CASSQEGQPAFF. For the CDR3, the DNA is TGTGCCAGCAGCCAAGAGGGACAGCCAGCTTTCTTT. The rearrangement joins TRBV4-2 to TRBJ1-1, with 7 bases matching TRBD1. V lost 0 bases and J lost 10; bases outside the gene matches: 2. Germline lookup yields CDR1 LGHNA and CDR2 YNFKEQ. This CDR3 contains 12 residues.

This sequence joins TRBV6-5 and TRBJ2-7, with 9 bases that match TRBD1. CDR1 and CDR2 (germline): MNHEY, SVGAGI. This CDR3 contains 16 residues. Trimming cost V 0 bases and J 2 bases; bases outside gene matches: 5. CDR3 protein: CASSYSQRTGAYEQYF. The CDR3 DNA reads TGTGCCAGCAGTTACTCTCAAAGGACAGGGGCCTACGAGCAGTACTTC.

The CDR3 DNA reads as TGCGCCAGCAGTGATGGTGACAGGGGGAACACTGAAGCTTTCTTT. Its translation: CASSDGDRGNTEAFF. This chain joins TRBV10-2 and TRBJ1-1; 8 positions agree with TRBD1. V lost 3 bases, J lost 1 base, and 4 bases stayed unmatched. This CDR3 region has 15 residues. Germline assignment: CDR1 WSHSY and CDR2 SAAADI.

The chain is built from TRBV18 and TRBJ2-2; the match to TRBD2 covers 10 bases. This CDR3 has 17 amino acids. Losses at the gene ends were 0 bases for V and 7 bases for J; bases not matched to a gene: 8. Looked up from germline, CDR1 is KGHSH and CDR2 is LQKENI. For the CDR3, the DNA is TGTGCCAGCTCACCACCCAGCCTAGCGGGAGCTATCGGGGAGCTGTTTTTT. It codes for CASSPPSLAGAIGELFF.

The chain combines TRBV7-9 with TRBJ1-3, with D tentatively TRBD1 (5 bases). V lost 5 bases and J lost 4, with 9 bases in between. The CDR3 sequence is 13 residues long. Germline CDR1 reads SEHNR; CDR2 reads FQNEAQ (reference sequence). The CDR3 DNA is TGTGCCAGCAGCGGGACTGTGGGAAACACCATATATTTT. It specifies CASSGTVGNTIYF.

The V call is TRBV27, the J call TRBJ1-2; D is unresolved. This CDR3 contains 15 residues. Trimming left V 3 bases short and J 4 bases short, with 15 bases between. Looked up from germline, CDR1 is MNHEY and CDR2 is SMNVEV (reference sequence). The CDR3, as DNA: TGTGCCAGCAGTTTGGAGCCCTCCCTTCGCTATGGCTACACCTTC. Translated: CASSLEPSLRYGYTF.

The rearrangement links TRBV7-2 to TRBJ2-7; a possible D gene is TRBD2 (7 bases). CDR3 length equals 14 residues. V was trimmed by 2 bases and J by 4 bases, leaving 12 bases between them. The germline CDR1 and CDR2 sequences are SGHTA and FQGNSA. DNA of the CDR3: TGTGCCAGCAGCTTAAGTAGGGGGGGGTACGAGCAGTACTTC. Amino acid sequence: CASSLSRGGYEQYF.

The V and J genes are TRBV9 and TRBJ2-1; TRBD2 might be the D (5 bases). This CDR3 spans 15 amino acids. CDR1 and CDR2 (germline): SGDLS, YYNGEE. V gave up 1 base and J gave up 1 base, with 9 bases separating them. This CDR3 reads CASSVSEGSYNEQFF. For the CDR3, the DNA is TGTGCCAGCAGCGTATCAGAGGGATCCTACAATGAGCAGTTCTTC.

The chain carries TRBV30 and TRBJ1-5, with a weak D call TRBD1 (5 bases). V was shortened by 2 bases and J by 5 bases, with 22 bases between the two germline ends. The germline V gene has CDR1 GTSNPN and CDR2 SVGIG (reference sequence). The CDR3 loop spans 17 amino acids. In DNA, the CDR3 is TGTGCCTGGAGTCCGGGACTGCACTCCGGAAATTATCAGCCCCAGCATTTT. Its protein is CAWSPGLHSGNYQPQHF.

The J gene is TRBJ2-1, the V gene TRBV9; maybe TRBD2 (5 bases). V shed 3 bases and J shed 2 bases, with 15 bases lying between them. This CDR3 has 16 residues. CDR1 is SGDLS, CDR2 YYNGEE, per germline. This CDR3 is CASSAPIVGAYNEQFF. CDR3 DNA sequence: TGTGCCAGCAGCGCCCCGATAGTGGGAGCCTACAATGAGCAGTTCTTC.

The CDR3, as DNA: TGTGCCAGCAGCGCCAAATTACAGGGTTACGAGCAGTACTTC. This gives the protein CASSAKLQGYEQYF. The chain joins TRBV5-5 to TRBJ2-7; D is possibly TRBD1 (6 bases). From germline, CDR1 is SGHKS and CDR2 YYEKEE (reference sequence). V was cut by 4 bases and J by 4 bases, with 15 bases left in between. The CDR3 runs 14 residues.

The DNA of the CDR3 is TGTGCCAGCAGCCTAATGACTAGCGGGTACATCACAGATACGCAGTATTTT. Translated, it gives CASSLMTSGYITDTQYF. The chain employs TRBV7-8 and TRBJ2-3; 10 bases are shared with TRBD2. This CDR3 is 17 amino acids long. V lost 5 bases to trimming and J lost 2 bases; unmatched junction nucleotides: 10. The germline CDR1 and CDR2 sequences are SGHVS and FQNEAQ. Based on the CDR3 plus reference TRBV7-8 and TRBJ2-3, the full variable domain is GAGVSQSPRYKVAKRGQDVALRCDPISGHVSLFWYQQALGQGPEFLTYFQNEAQLDKSGLPSDRFFAERPEGSVSTLKIQRTQQEDSAVYLCASSLMTSGYITDTQYFGPGTRLTVL.